This T cell receptor (beta chain) was obtained from a study of control samples from healthy donors and cancer patients. TCRdb's copy holds only in-frame clones and misses some; the assay was immunoSEQ multiplex PCR. The table lists some 220,000 clones, roughly 94% of them singletons, with 1.5% in the top ten. V was trimmed by 5 bases and J by 7 bases, leaving 6 bases between them. This CDR3 is built from 11 residues. The sample taken for sequencing was blood. The clonotype was recovered from a man aged 45-60 years in good health. The chain uses TRBV12-3 or TRBV12-4 and TRBJ2-1; D gene unclear. DNA for the CDR3: TGTGCCAGCAGTCTAATAAATGAGCAGTTCTTC. It specifies CASSLINEQFF.